This section outlines one T cell receptor beta chain sequence together with its context. Its antigen is not identified. This sample is drawn from a study of beta chain features in type 1 diabetes. On the study more broadly: Regarding age, gender and cell yields, patients proved similar to healthy donors. Study-level points and caveats: Patients with type 1 diabetes showed fewer VDJ junction insertions and more deletions. No resolution was reached here on whether HLA type influences TCRB rearrangement. In every one of the four CD4+ subsets, TCRB CDR3s were moderately but significantly shorter in Type 1 diabetes patients.

Per germline, CDR1 MDHEN and CDR2 SYDVKM. V lost 6 bases and J 3 bases, leaving 15 bases between the germline ends. This CDR3 region has 15 residues. Via CD45RO/CCR7/CD25/CD127/CD95/CD27, cells of the CD4+ naive, central memory, regulatory and stem cell-like memory subsets were sorted. Reverse transcribing all isolated RNA meant expressed TCRB transcripts were sequenced. Sequencing used immunoSEQ multiplex PCR; TCRdb keeps in-frame clones, though not all of them. In the table there are around 170,000 clones, 9% to 10% of which are singletons. The clonotype comes from a woman aged 25 to 39 with type 1 diabetes. The rearrangement links TRBV28 to TRBJ2-1; perhaps TRBD2 as D (5 bases). Sequencing was carried out using central memory CD4+ T cells from blood. CDR3 protein: CASSETTSFYNEQFF. CDR3 DNA sequence: TGTGCCAGCAGCGAGACTACTTCATTCTACAATGAGCAGTTCTTC.